Here is one T cell receptor beta chain with its context. The primer mix had 60 Vbeta and 13 Jbeta primers. The method was immunoSEQ multiplex PCR; TCRdb's version includes in-frame clones alone and lacks a portion of them. The repertoire holds hundreds of thousands of clones, around 80% seen once, with roughly 6% in the top ten. This specimen comes from a study of cytomegalovirus exposure and HLA in healthy donors. CDR3 length: 14 residues. The V gene lost 4 bases and the J gene lost 3 bases, with 12 bases spanning the gap. The germline gives CDR1 SNHLY, CDR2 FYNNEI. The sample was PBMCs. This rearrangement joins TRBV2 to TRBJ1-1, with D perhaps TRBD1 (5 bases). This TCR came from a man aged 35 to 55 in good health and CMV-seropositive. CDR3 DNA: TGTGCCAGCAGTGGAGACAGTATATACACTGAAGCTTTCTTT. It codes for CASSGDSIYTEAFF. Combining the CDR3 with reference TRBV2 and TRBJ1-1 gives the whole variable domain EPEVTQTPSHQVTQMGQEVILRCVPISNHLYFYWYRQILGQKVEFLVSFYNNEISEKSEIFDDQFSVERPDGSNFTLKIRSTKLEDSAMYFCASSGDSIYTEAFFGQGTRLTVV.